Listed here are 28 T cell receptor beta chains from one sample, sequenced in a study of beta chain features in type 1 diabetes. These receptors have no known antigen. The investigators reverse transcribed all of the isolated RNA, so they sequenced expressed TCRB transcripts. The repertoire was sequenced with immunoSEQ multiplex PCR; TCRdb's copy has only in-frame clones and lacks some. Here the sample spans around 250,000 clones, approximately 15% being singletons. Whole-study results and caveats: Type 1 diabetes patients had TCRB CDR3s that were shorter (moderately but significantly so) in all four CD4+ subsets.

The specimen sequenced was naive CD4+ T cells from blood. These receptors all stem from a man aged 25-45 years with type 1 diabetes.

The table lists this clone with a few counts. This chain links TRBV29-1 with TRBJ1-2; weak D call: TRBD1 (5 bases). This CDR3 region has 14 residues. Looked up from germline, CDR1 is SQVTM and CDR2 is ANQGSEA. The ends were cut back, 0 bases at V and 8 bases at J, with 16 bases in the middle. The CDR3 DNA sequence: TGCAGCGTTGAAGAAGCAGGGCCGATGGGCGGCTACACCTTC. Its protein product is CSVEEAGPMGGYTF.

In DNA form, the CDR3 reads TGTGCCAGCAGCACCCGACCCCAGGGCCTCTACGAGCAGTACTTC. Translated, it gives CASSTRPQGLYEQYF. The chain recombines TRBV9 with TRBJ2-7; possibly TRBD1 for D (5 bases). The CDR3 spans 15 residues. V was pared by 4 bases and J by 3 bases, with 17 bases between. In germline, CDR1 is SGDLS, CDR2 YYNGEE.

The chain links TRBV11-2 to TRBJ2-1, with D possibly matching TRBD2 (6 bases). V dropped 1 base and J dropped 4 bases, with 11 bases sitting between them. Per germline, CDR1 SGHAT and CDR2 FQNNGV. The CDR3 spans 15 residues. The DNA of the CDR3 is TGTGCCAGCAGCTTAGGCGGGGAGAAATACAATGAGCAGTTCTTC. This sequence encodes CASSLGGEKYNEQFF. Variable domain in full (rest from reference TRBV11-2 and TRBJ2-1): EAGVAQSPRYKIIEKRQSVAFWCNPISGHATLYWYQQILGQGPKLLIQFQNNGVVDDSQLPKDRFSAERLKGVDSTLKIQPAKLEDSAVYLCASSLGGEKYNEQFFGPGTRLTVL.

A few counts support this clone. The chain couples TRBV30 to TRBJ2-3; D is ambiguous. CDR1 and CDR2 (germline): GTSNPN, SVGIG (reference sequence). The CDR3 runs to 13 residues. Between the trimmed V and J ends, which lost 1 base and 1 base, there was a span of 6 bases. CDR3 sequence: CAWSDRGTDTQYF. The CDR3 nucleotides read TGTGCCTGGAGTGACCGAGGCACAGATACGCAGTATTTT.

The rearrangement links TRBV5-1 to TRBJ1-1; maybe TRBD1 (6 bases). There are 14 residues in the CDR3. Trimming stripped 4 bases from V and 3 bases from J, with 13 bases between. Germline V CDR1 and CDR2: SGHRS, YFSETQ. The CDR3 DNA reads as TGCGCCAGCAGCGTGGGCTCAGGGGACACTGAAGCTTTCTTT. This codes for CASSVGSGDTEAFF. The full variable domain, completed using reference TRBV5-1 and TRBJ1-1, is KAGVTQTPRYLIKTRGQQVTLSCSPISGHRSVSWYQQTPGQGLQFLFEYFSETQRNKGNFPGRFSGRQFSNSRSEMNVSTLELGDSALYLCASSVGSGDTEAFFGQGTRLTVV.

The chain joins TRBV19 to TRBJ2-7; tentatively, D is TRBD1 (5 bases). This CDR3 comprises 13 residues. V gave up 7 bases and J gave up 5 bases, with 15 bases separating them. Germline loops: CDR1 LNHDA, CDR2 SQIVND (reference sequence). The CDR3: CASTAYLGDEQYF. DNA of the CDR3: TGTGCCAGTACCGCCTACCTAGGGGACGAGCAGTACTTC.

This clone was seen a few times. The genes are TRBV11-1 and TRBJ2-6; no reliable D call. Germline values: CDR1 SGHAT, CDR2 FQDESV (reference sequence). The CDR3 has 15 residues. V lost 2 bases and J 0 bases, leaving 5 bases between the germline ends. In nucleotides, the CDR3 is TGTGCCAGCAGCTTACTTTTCTCTGGGGCCAACGTCCTGACTTTC. Translation: CASSLLFSGANVLTF.

The CDR3 bases are TGTGCCAGCAGCCCCCGGACTAGCGGAAACTACGAGCAGTACTTC. Protein sequence: CASSPRTSGNYEQYF. The rearrangement joins TRBV9 to TRBJ2-7; 10 bases agree with TRBD2. This CDR3 spans 15 amino acids. V lost 4 bases and J lost 3; bases outside the gene matches: 7. Germline loops: CDR1 SGDLS, CDR2 YYNGEE.

The V gene is TRBV29-1, the J gene TRBJ1-2; TRBD1 matches 10 bases. The J segment lost 7 bases and the V segment lost 6 bases, leaving 8 bases of the junction unmatched. The CDR3 has 13 amino acids. Germline values: CDR1 SQVTM, CDR2 ANQGSEA. As DNA, the CDR3 is TGCAGCGTGAGCGGACAGGGGGATTTTGGCTACACCTTC. This codes for CSVSGQGDFGYTF.

The chain uses TRBV4-1 and TRBJ2-1; TRBD1 agrees at 9 bases. Looked up from germline, CDR1 is MGHRA and CDR2 is YSYEKL. The V and J ends lost 1 base and 5 bases, in that order; junction bases with no gene match: 6. CDR3 size: 16 residues. CDR3 coding DNA: TGCGCCAGCAGCCAAGCGAGACAGGGGGTCGACAATGAGCAGTTCTTC. Translated, it gives CASSQARQGVDNEQFF.

V and J are TRBV27 and TRBJ1-5; a weak D match, TRBD1 (5 bases). Germline loops: CDR1 MNHEY, CDR2 SMNVEV (reference sequence). This CDR3 is 14 amino acids long. Trimming removed 6 bases at V and 6 bases at J, with 15 bases between. CDR3 in amino acids: CASRPGGRGQPQHF. Here the CDR3 DNA reads TGTGCCAGCAGACCGGGTGGGAGGGGTCAGCCCCAGCATTTT.

The table lists this clone with a few counts. The rearrangement uses TRBV29-1 and TRBJ1-1; 8 bases are shared with TRBD1. The CDR3 covers 13 residues. Per the germline V gene, CDR1 is SQVTM and CDR2 is ANQGSEA. V was pared by 6 bases and J by 5 bases, with 8 bases of the junction left unmatched. DNA of the CDR3: TGCAGCGTGTACAGGGGGATGGGTACTGAAGCTTTCTTT. Translating it yields CSVYRGMGTEAFF. The whole variable domain, remainder taken from reference TRBV29-1 and TRBJ1-1, is SAVISQKPSRDICQRGTSLTIQCQVDSQVTMMFWYRQQPGQSLTLIATANQGSEATYESGFVIDKFPISRPNLTFSTLTVSNMSPEDSSIYLCSVYRGMGTEAFFGQGTRLTVV.

This chain joins TRBV5-4 and TRBJ2-5; 7 bases line up with TRBD1. The germline V gene encodes CDR1 SGHNT and CDR2 YYREEE (reference sequence). V lost 3 bases, J lost 3 bases, and 5 bases stayed unmatched. The CDR3 is 14 residues long. CDR3: CASSSPGTEETQYF. In DNA, the CDR3 is TGTGCCAGCAGCTCGCCAGGGACAGAAGAGACCCAGTACTTC. Complete variable domain (other parts from reference TRBV5-4 and TRBJ2-5): ETGVTQSPTHLIKTRGQQVTLRCSSQSGHNTVSWYQQALGQGPQFIFQYYREEENGRGNFPPRFSGLQFPNYSSELNVNALELDDSALYLCASSSPGTEETQYFGPGTRLLVL.

This clone has more than one count but fewer than ten. The V and J genes are TRBV9 and TRBJ2-3; D is perhaps TRBD2 (6 bases). Germline assignment: CDR1 SGDLS and CDR2 YYNGEE. There are 16 residues in the CDR3. The V end lost 4 bases, the J end lost 8 bases, and 23 bases lay between the germline ends. For the CDR3, the DNA is TGTGCCAGCAGCCACAGAGGGACTCCAACTACGGGTACGCAGTATTTT. Protein sequence: CASSHRGTPTTGTQYF.

The V gene is TRBV4-1, the J gene TRBJ1-2; 8 bases are shared with TRBD1. Per germline, CDR1 MGHRA and CDR2 YSYEKL. The CDR3 extends over 15 amino acids. The V and J ends lost 1 base and 3 bases, in that order; junction bases with no gene match: 4. CDR3: CASSQVGRGHYGYTF. The CDR3 coding sequence is TGCGCCAGCAGCCAAGTGGGCAGGGGGCACTATGGCTACACCTTC.

The genes are TRBV7-7 and TRBJ2-5; possible D gene TRBD2, 5 bases. Germline values: CDR1 SSHAT, CDR2 FNYEAQ (reference sequence). The CDR3 sequence is 14 residues long. Trimming shortened V by 4 bases and J by 7 bases, and 16 bases separated the two germline ends. This chain's CDR3 is CASSSGRDHGTQYF. For the CDR3, the DNA is TGTGCCAGCAGCTCCGGACGGGATCACGGGACCCAGTACTTC.

This clone was seen only a few times. This chain uses TRBV9 with TRBJ2-5; the D is unclear. Germline lookup yields CDR1 SGDLS and CDR2 YYNGEE. This CDR3 has 13 amino acids. V was clipped by 0 bases and J by 2 bases, with 5 bases between them. As DNA, the CDR3 is TGTGCCAGCAGCGTAGGAGATCAAGAGACCCAGTACTTC. Protein: CASSVGDQETQYF. Supplemented by reference TRBV9 and TRBJ2-5, the full variable domain reads DSGVTQTPKHLITATGQRVTLRCSPRSGDLSVYWYQQSLDQGLQFLIQYYNGEERAKGNILERFSAQQFPDLHSELNLSSLELGDSALYFCASSVGDQETQYFGPGTRLLVL.

CDR3 sequence: CSVGRTANTEAFF. For the CDR3, the DNA is TGCAGCGTTGGCCGGACAGCGAACACTGAAGCTTTCTTT. The chain joins TRBV29-1 to TRBJ1-1, with TRBD1 as a possible D gene (6 bases). V lost 4 bases, J lost 1 base, and 10 bases lay in between. The CDR3 loop spans 13 amino acids. From germline, CDR1 is SQVTM and CDR2 ANQGSEA.

The chain has TRBV30 and TRBJ2-2; 8 bases match TRBD1. V gave up 0 bases and J gave up 0 bases; unmatched junction bases: 6. Germline-derived CDR1 and CDR2 are GTSNPN and SVGIG (reference sequence). The CDR3 is 17 amino acids. CDR3: CAWSVGRTGSNTGELFF. CDR3 nucleotides: TGTGCCTGGAGTGTAGGCCGGACAGGGTCGAACACCGGGGAGCTGTTTTTT.

CDR3 nucleotides: TGTGCCAGCAGTTCCGGGACTAGCGGGGTGCGCACAGATACGCAGTATTTT. The encoded protein is CASSSGTSGVRTDTQYF. The rearrangement links TRBV5-4 to TRBJ2-3; 13 bases map to TRBD2. Unmatched junction bases numbered 7, after V lost 5 bases and J lost 1 base. Per germline, CDR1 SGHNT and CDR2 YYREEE (reference sequence). The CDR3 has 17 amino acids. The full variable domain, rest sourced from reference TRBV5-4 and TRBJ2-3, is ETGVTQSPTHLIKTRGQQVTLRCSSQSGHNTVSWYQQALGQGPQFIFQYYREEENGRGNFPPRFSGLQFPNYSSELNVNALELDDSALYLCASSSGTSGVRTDTQYFGPGTRLTVL.

The chain recombines TRBV10-3 with TRBJ2-7, with 10 bases fitting TRBD1. The CDR3 extends over 13 amino acids. Germline V gene data show CDR1 as ENHRY and CDR2 as SYGVKD. Unmatched junction bases numbered 3, after V lost 8 bases and J lost 2 bases. CDR3 residues: CAISGQGTYEQYF. The DNA for the CDR3 is TGTGCCATCTCGGGACAGGGGACCTACGAGCAGTACTTC.

V is TRBV4-1 and J is TRBJ1-2, with 7 bases fitting TRBD1. Losses at the gene ends were 6 bases for V and 3 bases for J; bases not matched to a gene: 10. The germline V gene encodes CDR1 MGHRA and CDR2 YSYEKL. This CDR3 is built from 15 residues. CDR3 sequence reads: CASRGRFTGDYGYTF. CDR3 in DNA: TGCGCCAGCAGGGGACGATTTACAGGGGACTATGGCTACACCTTC.

The sample holds a few counts of this clone. V gene TRBV19 combines with J gene TRBJ1-1; tentatively, D is TRBD1 (6 bases). The germline V gene encodes CDR1 LNHDA and CDR2 SQIVND (reference sequence). The CDR3 consists of 13 residues. V dropped 5 bases and J dropped 4 bases, with 11 bases sitting between them. For the CDR3, the DNA is TGTGCCAGTAGTGTACAGGGTAGCACTGAAGCTTTCTTT. Its translation: CASSVQGSTEAFF.

This clone was found a few times. The chain links TRBV9 to TRBJ1-1; TRBD1 agrees at 8 bases. J lost 6 bases, V lost 4 bases, and 5 bases had no gene match. The germline CDR1 and CDR2 sequences are SGDLS and YYNGEE. There are 13 residues in the CDR3. CDR3 in amino acids: CASSRDRWAEAFF. The CDR3 DNA follows: TGTGCCAGCAGCAGGGACAGGTGGGCTGAAGCTTTCTTT. Full variable domain (remainder filled in from reference TRBV9 and TRBJ1-1): DSGVTQTPKHLITATGQRVTLRCSPRSGDLSVYWYQQSLDQGLQFLIQYYNGEERAKGNILERFSAQQFPDLHSELNLSSLELGDSALYFCASSRDRWAEAFFGQGTRLTVV.

CDR3: CASSQDTNYEQYF. The CDR3 nucleotides read TGTGCCAGCTCCCAGGACACAAACTACGAGCAGTACTTC. The gene calls are TRBV18 and TRBJ2-7; a possible D gene is TRBD1 (5 bases). The CDR3 has 13 amino acids. V was shortened by 6 bases and J by 3 bases, with 12 bases between the two germline ends. Germline V CDR1 and CDR2: KGHSH, LQKENI.

This rearrangement joins TRBV7-9 to TRBJ2-7, with D maybe TRBD2 (6 bases). The germline gives CDR1 SEHNR, CDR2 FQNEAQ (reference sequence). The V end was cut by 6 bases, the J end by 7 bases, with 16 bases between. The CDR3 length is 13 residues. CDR3 protein: CASSPIHAGEQYF. The CDR3 bases are TGTGCCAGCAGTCCAATACACGCGGGAGAGCAGTACTTC.

This clone was recorded a few times. The chain employs TRBV18 and TRBJ2-1; D is possibly TRBD1 (5 bases). V gave up 4 bases and J gave up 3 bases, with 7 bases separating them. The CDR3 has 13 amino acids. Germline V gene sequence: CDR1 KGHSH, CDR2 LQKENI. The CDR3 nucleotides read TGTGCCAGCTCACGCGACAGCTACAATGAGCAGTTCTTC. Its protein is CASSRDSYNEQFF.

J is TRBJ2-1 and V is TRBV5-4, with 8 bases identical to TRBD2. Germline assignment: CDR1 SGHNT and CDR2 YYREEE (reference sequence). This CDR3 contains 15 residues. The junction had 10 bases not matched to a gene; V was cut back by 6 bases and J by 5 bases. The CDR3: CASTIAGRQDNEQFF. The CDR3 DNA reads TGTGCCAGCACCATAGCGGGGCGACAAGACAATGAGCAGTTCTTC.